This TCR beta chain comes out of a study of cytomegalovirus exposure and HLA in healthy donors. 13 Jbeta primers and 60 Vbeta primers were used for the PCR. The method was immunoSEQ multiplex PCR; TCRdb's version includes in-frame clones alone and lacks a portion of them. The sample yields some 120,000 clones, around 72% seen once. Trimming stripped 6 bases from V and 7 bases from J, with 9 bases between. This CDR3 has 11 residues. CDR1 and CDR2 from the germline V gene are MNHEY and SVGAGI. The clonotype was recovered from a woman in her 50s in good health and CMV-seropositive. Sequencing was carried out using PBMCs. The rearrangement links TRBV6-5 to TRBJ1-2; possibly TRBD1 for D (5 bases). The CDR3 region has the DNA TGTGCCAGCAGGGACACAGGTGGCTACACCTTC. Amino acids: CASRDTGGYTF.